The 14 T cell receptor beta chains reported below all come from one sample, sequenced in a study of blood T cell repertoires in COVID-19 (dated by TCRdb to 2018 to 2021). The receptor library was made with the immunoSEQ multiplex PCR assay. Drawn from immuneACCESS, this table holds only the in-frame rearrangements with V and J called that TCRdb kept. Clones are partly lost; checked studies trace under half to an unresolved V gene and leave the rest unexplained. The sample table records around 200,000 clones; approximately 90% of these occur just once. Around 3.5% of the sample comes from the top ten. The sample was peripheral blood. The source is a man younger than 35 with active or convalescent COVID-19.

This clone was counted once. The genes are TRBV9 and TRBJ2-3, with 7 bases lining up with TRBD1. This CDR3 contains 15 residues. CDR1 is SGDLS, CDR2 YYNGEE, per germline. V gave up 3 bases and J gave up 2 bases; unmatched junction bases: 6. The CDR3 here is CASSAGTANTDTQYF. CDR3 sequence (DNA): TGTGCCAGCAGCGCCGGGACAGCCAACACAGATACGCAGTATTTT.

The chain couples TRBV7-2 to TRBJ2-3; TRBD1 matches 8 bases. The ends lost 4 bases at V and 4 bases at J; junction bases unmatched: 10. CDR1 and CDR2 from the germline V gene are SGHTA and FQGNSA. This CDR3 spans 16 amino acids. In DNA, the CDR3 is TGTGCCAGCAGCTCGAAACCGGGACAGGTAGCAGATACGCAGTATTTT. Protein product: CASSSKPGQVADTQYF.

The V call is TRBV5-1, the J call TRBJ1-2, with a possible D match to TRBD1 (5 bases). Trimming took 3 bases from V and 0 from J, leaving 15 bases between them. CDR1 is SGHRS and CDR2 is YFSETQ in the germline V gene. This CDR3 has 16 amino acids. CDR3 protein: CASSSQGGYSNYGYTF. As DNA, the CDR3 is TGCGCCAGCAGCTCCCAGGGCGGCTACTCTAACTATGGCTACACCTTC.

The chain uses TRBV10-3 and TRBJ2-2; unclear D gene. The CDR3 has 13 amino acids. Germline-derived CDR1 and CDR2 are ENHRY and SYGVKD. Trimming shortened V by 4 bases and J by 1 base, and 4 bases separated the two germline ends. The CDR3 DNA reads TGTGCCATCAGTGGAGGGAACACCGGGGAGCTGTTTTTT. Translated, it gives CAISGGNTGELFF.

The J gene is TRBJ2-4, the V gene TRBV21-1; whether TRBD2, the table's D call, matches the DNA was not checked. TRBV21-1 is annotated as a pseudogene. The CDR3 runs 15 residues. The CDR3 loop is CASAPGLSAKNIQYF. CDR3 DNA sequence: TGTGCCAGCGCTCCAGGACTGTCGGCCAAAAACATTCAGTACTTC.

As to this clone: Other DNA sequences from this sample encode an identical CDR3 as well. For the CDR3, the DNA is TGTGCCAGCAGTTTATCGGGATATGGCTACACCTTC. It is translated as CASSLSGYGYTF. This rearrangement joins TRBV28 to TRBJ1-2; no definite D call. CDR1 and CDR2 (germline): MDHEN, SYDVKM. Trimming took off 1 base at V and 5 bases at J, with 5 bases between the two ends. This CDR3 region has 12 residues.

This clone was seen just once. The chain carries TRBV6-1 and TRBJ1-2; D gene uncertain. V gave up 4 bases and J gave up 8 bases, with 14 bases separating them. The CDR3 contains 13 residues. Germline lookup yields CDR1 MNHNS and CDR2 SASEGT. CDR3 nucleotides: TGTGCCAGCAGTGGGACCCCTCGGGAAGGCTACACCTTC. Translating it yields CASSGTPREGYTF.

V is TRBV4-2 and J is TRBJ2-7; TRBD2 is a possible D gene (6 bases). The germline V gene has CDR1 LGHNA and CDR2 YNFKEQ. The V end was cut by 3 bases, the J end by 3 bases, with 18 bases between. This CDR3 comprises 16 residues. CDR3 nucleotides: TGTGCCAGCAGCCACTCTTGGGGGGACGGTTACTACGAGCAGTACTTC. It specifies CASSHSWGDGYYEQYF.

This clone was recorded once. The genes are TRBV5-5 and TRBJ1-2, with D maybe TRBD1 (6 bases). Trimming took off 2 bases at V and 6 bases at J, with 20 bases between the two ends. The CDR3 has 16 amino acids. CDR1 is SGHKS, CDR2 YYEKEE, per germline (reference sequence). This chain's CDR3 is CASSFYSGTQQDGYTF. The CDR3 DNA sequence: TGTGCCAGCAGCTTTTATTCAGGGACACAACAAGATGGCTACACCTTC.

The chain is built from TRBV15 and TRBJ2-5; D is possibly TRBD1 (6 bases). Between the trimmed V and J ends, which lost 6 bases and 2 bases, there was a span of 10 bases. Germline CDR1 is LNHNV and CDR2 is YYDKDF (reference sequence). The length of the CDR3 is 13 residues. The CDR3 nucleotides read TGTGCCACCAGGGACAGCGGACAAGAGACCCAGTACTTC. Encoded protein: CATRDSGQETQYF.

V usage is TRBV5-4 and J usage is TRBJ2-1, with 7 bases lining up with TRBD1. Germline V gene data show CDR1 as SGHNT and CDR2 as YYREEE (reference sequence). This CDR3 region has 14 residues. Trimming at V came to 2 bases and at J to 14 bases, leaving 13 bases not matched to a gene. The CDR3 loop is CASSFRTGPEGEFF. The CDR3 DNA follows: TGTGCCAGCAGCTTCCGGACAGGCCCCGAGGGAGAGTTCTTC.

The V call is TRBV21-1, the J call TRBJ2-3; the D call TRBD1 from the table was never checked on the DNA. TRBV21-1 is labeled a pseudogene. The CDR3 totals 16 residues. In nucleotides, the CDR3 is TGTGCCAGCAGCAGTAGACCGGGACAAGTGATGGATACGCAGTATTTT. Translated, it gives CASSSRPGQVMDTQYF.

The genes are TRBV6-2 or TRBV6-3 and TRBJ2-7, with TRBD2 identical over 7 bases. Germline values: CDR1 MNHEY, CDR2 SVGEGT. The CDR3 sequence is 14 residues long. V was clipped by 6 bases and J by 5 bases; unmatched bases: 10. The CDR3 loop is CASSTTTSWNEQYF. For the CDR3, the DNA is TGTGCCAGCAGCACCACGACTAGCTGGAACGAGCAGTACTTC.

The CDR3 DNA reads as TGTGCCAGCACCGGGACAGTAGGAGAGACCCAGTACTTC. This translates into CASTGTVGETQYF. The chain links TRBV9 to TRBJ2-5, with 7 bases that match TRBD1. Per germline, CDR1 SGDLS and CDR2 YYNGEE. This CDR3 is 13 amino acids long. J was trimmed by 4 bases and V by 6 bases; bases with no gene match: 6.